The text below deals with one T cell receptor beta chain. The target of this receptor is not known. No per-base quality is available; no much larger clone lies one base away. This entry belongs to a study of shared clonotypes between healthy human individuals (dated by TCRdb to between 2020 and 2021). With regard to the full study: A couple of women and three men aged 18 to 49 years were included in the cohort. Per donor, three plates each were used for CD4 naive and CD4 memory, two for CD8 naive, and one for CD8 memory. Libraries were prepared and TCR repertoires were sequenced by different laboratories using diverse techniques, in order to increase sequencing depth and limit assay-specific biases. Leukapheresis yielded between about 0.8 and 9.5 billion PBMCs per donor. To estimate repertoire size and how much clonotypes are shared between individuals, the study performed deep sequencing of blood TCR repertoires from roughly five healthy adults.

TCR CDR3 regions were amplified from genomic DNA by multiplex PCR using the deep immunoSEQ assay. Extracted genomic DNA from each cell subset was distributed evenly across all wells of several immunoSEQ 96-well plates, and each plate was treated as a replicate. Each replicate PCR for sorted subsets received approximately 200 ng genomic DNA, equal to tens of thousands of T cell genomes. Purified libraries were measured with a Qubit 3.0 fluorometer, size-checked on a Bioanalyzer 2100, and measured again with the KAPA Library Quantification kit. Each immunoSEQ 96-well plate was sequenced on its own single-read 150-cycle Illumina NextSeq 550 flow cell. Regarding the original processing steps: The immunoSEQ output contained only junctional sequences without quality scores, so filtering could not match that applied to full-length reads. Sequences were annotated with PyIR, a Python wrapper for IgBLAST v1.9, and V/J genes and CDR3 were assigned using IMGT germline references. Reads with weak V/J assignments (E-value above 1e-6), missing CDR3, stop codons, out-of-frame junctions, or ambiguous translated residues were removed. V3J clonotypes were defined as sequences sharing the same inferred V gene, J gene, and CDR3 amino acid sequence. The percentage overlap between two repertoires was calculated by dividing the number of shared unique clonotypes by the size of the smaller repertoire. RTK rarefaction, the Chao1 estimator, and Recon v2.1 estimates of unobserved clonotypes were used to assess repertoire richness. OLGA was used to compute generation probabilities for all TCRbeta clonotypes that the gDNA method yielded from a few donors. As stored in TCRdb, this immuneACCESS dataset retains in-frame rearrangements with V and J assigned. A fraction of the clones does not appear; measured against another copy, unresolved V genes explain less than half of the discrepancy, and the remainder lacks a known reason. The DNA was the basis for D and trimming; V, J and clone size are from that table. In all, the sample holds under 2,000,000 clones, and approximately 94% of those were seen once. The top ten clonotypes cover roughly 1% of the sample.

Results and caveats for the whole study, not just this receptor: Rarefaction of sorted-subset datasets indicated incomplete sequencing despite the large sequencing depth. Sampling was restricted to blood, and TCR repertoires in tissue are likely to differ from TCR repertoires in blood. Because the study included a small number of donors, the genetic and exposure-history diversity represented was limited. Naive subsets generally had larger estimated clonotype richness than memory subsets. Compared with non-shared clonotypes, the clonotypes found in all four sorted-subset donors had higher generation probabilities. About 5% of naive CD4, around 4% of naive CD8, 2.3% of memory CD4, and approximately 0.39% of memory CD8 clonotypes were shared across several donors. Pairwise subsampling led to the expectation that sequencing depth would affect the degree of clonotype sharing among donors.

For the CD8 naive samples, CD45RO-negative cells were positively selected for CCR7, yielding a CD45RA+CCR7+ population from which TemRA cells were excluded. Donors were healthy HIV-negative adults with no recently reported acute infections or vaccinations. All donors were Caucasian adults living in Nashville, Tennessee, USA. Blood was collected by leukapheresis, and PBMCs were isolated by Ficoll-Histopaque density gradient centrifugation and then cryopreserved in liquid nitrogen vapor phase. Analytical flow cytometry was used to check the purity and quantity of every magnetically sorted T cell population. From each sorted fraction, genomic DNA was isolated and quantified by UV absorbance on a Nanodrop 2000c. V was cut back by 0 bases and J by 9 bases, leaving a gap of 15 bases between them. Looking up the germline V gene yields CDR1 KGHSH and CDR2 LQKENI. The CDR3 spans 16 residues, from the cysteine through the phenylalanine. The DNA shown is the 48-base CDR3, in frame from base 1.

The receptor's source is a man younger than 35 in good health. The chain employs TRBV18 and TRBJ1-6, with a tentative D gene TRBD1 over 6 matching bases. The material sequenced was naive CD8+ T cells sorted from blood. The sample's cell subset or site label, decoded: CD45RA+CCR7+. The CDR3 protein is CASSPPSPGAGSPLHF. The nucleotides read TGTGCCAGCTCACCACCGTCGCCAGGGGCGGGTTCACCCCTCCACTTT.